The 22 T cell receptor beta chains reported below all come from one sample, sequenced in a study of shared T cell receptors in the human thymus (dated by TCRdb to about 2021). Libraries were made using the immunoSEQ multiplex PCR assay. In TCRdb, the immuneACCESS table is reduced to in-frame sequences with V and J assigned. These tables do not hold every clone; where another copy was compared, an unresolved V gene accounts for under half, and the others remain unexplained. Present in this sample are almost 550,000 clones, approximately 78% of which were seen just once. The top ten hold 0.013% of the sample. The sample was also reused in another study, on human thymus T cells.

Sequenced sample: thymocytes. The receptors originated from a boy under two years old with a congenital heart defect. Donor details come from another sample of the same person, matched by shared clones.

The V call is TRBV4-2, the J call TRBJ2-1, with 11 bases matching TRBD2. The CDR3 has 19 residues. The J segment lost 4 bases and the V segment lost 0 bases, leaving 11 bases of the junction unmatched. Per germline, CDR1 LGHNA and CDR2 YNFKEQ. CDR3 DNA sequence: TGTGCCAGCAGCCAAGACCTTGGGGCCGGGACTAGCGGATACAATGAGCAGTTCTTC. This gives the protein CASSQDLGAGTSGYNEQFF.

The chain employs TRBV4-3 and TRBJ2-7, with TRBD2 matching over 11 bases. Germline V gene lookup returns CDR1 LGHNA and CDR2 YSLEER. The CDR3 consists of 20 residues. With 4 bases clipped from V and 2 bases from J, the junction kept 19 bases outside the gene matches. In nucleotides, the CDR3 is TGCGCCAGCAGCCCCACGTCCGGGACTAGCGGAGCGGGGTGGCCCTACGAGCAGTACTTC. This encodes CASSPTSGTSGAGWPYEQYF.

This chain joins TRBV27 and TRBJ2-3; TRBD1 aligns across 8 bases. CDR1 is MNHEY and CDR2 is SMNVEV in the germline V gene (reference sequence). The CDR3 totals 16 residues. J gave up 3 bases and V 5 bases, and 10 bases lay outside the gene matches. In DNA form, the CDR3 reads TGTGCCAGCAGTGCGCAGGGGGCGCATGAAACAGATACGCAGTATTTT. Protein sequence: CASSAQGAHETDTQYF.

The V and J genes are TRBV4-1 and TRBJ2-3; 9 bases agree with TRBD2. With V trimmed by 3 bases and J by 3 bases, 10 bases remained unmatched. CDR3 size: 17 residues. Germline lookup yields CDR1 MGHRA and CDR2 YSYEKL. The CDR3 is CASSHGVAGVLTDTQYF. CDR3 coding DNA: TGCGCCAGCAGCCACGGGGTAGCGGGAGTTTTGACAGATACGCAGTATTTT.

This clone was seen only once. The chain recombines TRBV4-1 with TRBJ2-1, with 13 bases aligning to TRBD2. The V gene end was trimmed by 1 base and the J gene end by 8 bases; junction bases not matched to a gene: 11. The CDR3 length is 18 residues. CDR1 is MGHRA and CDR2 is YSYEKL in the germline V gene. The chain's CDR3 is CASSQGGLAGERGDEQFF. CDR3 nucleotide sequence: TGCGCCAGCAGCCAAGGAGGACTAGCGGGGGAAAGGGGGGATGAGCAGTTCTTC.

The rearrangement joins TRBV9 to TRBJ2-5; a possible D gene is TRBD1 (6 bases). Looked up from germline, CDR1 is SGDLS and CDR2 is YYNGEE. This CDR3 spans 15 amino acids. With 3 bases removed from V and 3 bases from J, the gap between germline ends came to 15 bases. The CDR3 DNA follows: TGTGCCAGCAGCGCCGCCTCCGGACAGAAAGAGACCCAGTACTTC. This codes for CASSAASGQKETQYF. The entire variable domain, with the rest obtained from reference TRBV9 and TRBJ2-5, is as follows: DSGVTQTPKHLITATGQRVTLRCSPRSGDLSVYWYQQSLDQGLQFLIQYYNGEERAKGNILERFSAQQFPDLHSELNLSSLELGDSALYFCASSAASGQKETQYFGPGTRLLVL.

The chain joins TRBV2 to TRBJ2-7, with TRBD1 matching over 7 bases. Germline V lookup: CDR1 SNHLY, CDR2 FYNNEI. Losses at the gene ends were 7 bases for V and 4 bases for J; bases not matched to a gene: 10. The CDR3 length is 14 residues. The CDR3 protein is CASNRDRETYEQYF. CDR3 nucleotide sequence: TGTGCCAGCAATCGAGACAGGGAGACGTACGAGCAGTACTTC. Supplemented by reference TRBV2 and TRBJ2-7, the full variable domain reads EPEVTQTPSHQVTQMGQEVILRCVPISNHLYFYWYRQILGQKVEFLVSFYNNEISEKSEIFDDQFSVERPDGSNFTLKIRSTKLEDSAMYFCASNRDRETYEQYFGPGTRLTVT.

The chain employs TRBV6-1 and TRBJ2-7; 7 nucleotides align to TRBD2. V lost 4 bases to trimming and J lost 1 base; unmatched junction nucleotides: 10. The V gene's germline CDR1 is MNHNS and CDR2 SASEGT. The CDR3 has 16 amino acids. DNA of the CDR3: TGTGCCAGCAGTGCCCGGGGAGGGTCCCCTTCCTACGAGCAGTACTTC. Translated: CASSARGGSPSYEQYF.

J is TRBJ2-2 and V is TRBV29-1; D perhaps matches TRBD1 (6 bases). The CDR3 runs 13 residues. Trimming cost V 6 bases and J 6 bases, with 14 bases left between them. CDR1 is SQVTM and CDR2 is ANQGSEA in the germline V gene. The chain's CDR3 is CSVKGVLPGELFF. In nucleotides, the CDR3 is TGCAGCGTCAAGGGGGTACTACCCGGGGAGCTGTTTTTT.

This clone was seen a handful of times. This chain connects TRBV28 to TRBJ2-7; TRBD2 agrees at 7 bases. The V gene's germline CDR1 is MDHEN and CDR2 SYDVKM. V shed 3 bases, J shed 3 bases, and the junction held 5 bases outside the gene matches. The CDR3 totals 14 residues. The CDR3 region has the DNA TGTGCCAGCAGTTTCCAGGCGGGAGACTACGAGCAGTACTTC. This encodes CASSFQAGDYEQYF.

The gene calls are TRBV6-5 and TRBJ2-7; TRBD1 matches at 7 bases. J lost 4 bases, V lost 4 bases, and 13 bases had no gene match. The CDR3 loop spans 16 amino acids. The germline gives CDR1 MNHEY, CDR2 SVGAGI. This chain's CDR3 is CASSCGQDVLAYEQYF. CDR3 sequence (DNA): TGTGCCAGCAGTTGCGGACAGGACGTTTTAGCGTACGAGCAGTACTTC.

On this clone: The junction does not match germline at one end; this may be a read error. The CDR3 nucleotides read TGTGCCAGCAGTTTAAGACTTTCGGGAGCGGTGGAGGACTTC. Protein product: CASSLRLSGAVEDF. This chain links TRBV28 with TRBJ2-5; possible D gene TRBD2, 6 bases. The CDR3 is 14 residues long. Germline V gene data show CDR1 as MDHEN and CDR2 as SYDVKM.

The chain employs TRBV11-2 and TRBJ2-7; 13 bases line up with TRBD2. Per germline, CDR1 SGHAT and CDR2 FQNNGV. The CDR3 contains 19 residues. Trimming removed 5 bases from V and 2 bases from J; junction bases left unmatched: 15. The CDR3 loop is CASSICRTSGSGSPYEQYF. The CDR3 DNA sequence: TGTGCCAGCAGCATCTGTCGGACTAGCGGGAGCGGATCCCCCTACGAGCAGTACTTC.

The chain carries TRBV4-3 and TRBJ2-6; perhaps TRBD1 as D (6 bases). Trimming stripped 0 bases from V and 6 bases from J, with 12 bases between. CDR1 and CDR2 from the germline V gene are LGHNA and YSLEER. The CDR3 extends over 16 amino acids. CDR3 in DNA: TGCGCCAGCAGCCAAGATAGACAGGTTCTGGCCAACGTCCTGACTTTC. Protein product: CASSQDRQVLANVLTF.

The chain links TRBV10-3 to TRBJ2-2, with TRBD2 matching over 15 bases. CDR3 length equals 17 residues. V lost 6 bases to trimming and J lost 6 bases; unmatched junction nucleotides: 8. Germline V CDR1 and CDR2: ENHRY, SYGVKD. As DNA, the CDR3 is TGTGCCATCAGCCCCCAGAGGACTAGCGGGAGGGCCGGGGAGCTGTTTTTT. Encoded protein: CAISPQRTSGRAGELFF.

This clone was observed once. V is TRBV19 and J is TRBJ2-4; TRBD2 matches at 7 bases. CDR3 length: 18 residues. In germline, CDR1 is LNHDA, CDR2 SQIVND (reference sequence). Trimming at V came to 4 bases and at J to 5 bases, leaving 17 bases not matched to a gene. In nucleotides, the CDR3 is TGTGCCAGTAGTAAGGGTGCGGCGGGAGAAGTTAGGGAAAACATTCAGTACTTC. This gives the protein CASSKGAAGEVRENIQYF.

The rearrangement joins TRBV6-5 to TRBJ1-2; weak D call: TRBD1 (6 bases). Germline V gene data show CDR1 as MNHEY and CDR2 as SVGAGI. This CDR3 spans 16 amino acids. Between the trimmed V and J ends, which lost 0 bases and 6 bases, there was a span of 17 bases. CDR3 bases: TGTGCCAGCAGTTACTCGAACCACGACAGGTGTGATGGCTACACCTTC. It is translated as CASSYSNHDRCDGYTF.

The chain uses TRBV28 and TRBJ2-5; the D gene is possibly TRBD2 (6 bases). The CDR3 contains 14 residues. Trimming took 5 bases from V and 2 from J, leaving 12 bases between them. Germline V lookup: CDR1 MDHEN, CDR2 SYDVKM. CDR3 nucleotides: TGTGCCAGCAGTAAGCGGGCGAGACAAGAGACCCAGTACTTC. This gives the protein CASSKRARQETQYF.

The chain links TRBV6-4 to TRBJ2-2, with 8 bases identical to TRBD1. Unmatched junction bases numbered 5, after V lost 6 bases and J lost 2 bases. CDR3 size: 15 residues. The germline CDR1 and CDR2 sequences are MRHNA and SNTAGT. The CDR3: CASSRGQGNTGELFF. The CDR3 coding sequence is TGTGCCAGCAGCCGCGGACAGGGCAACACCGGGGAGCTGTTTTTT.

In DNA, the CDR3 is TGTGCCAGCAGCCTCCCCCCAGGGGCCGTCCGGGAGACCCAGTACTTC. Its translation is CASSLPPGAVRETQYF. The genes are TRBV7-6 and TRBJ2-5; D might be TRBD1 (6 bases). The ends were cut back, 5 bases at V and 5 bases at J, with 21 bases in the middle. The germline V gene has CDR1 SGHVS and CDR2 FNYEAQ. The CDR3 has 16 amino acids.

This clone was seen only once. The chain joins TRBV15 to TRBJ1-2, with D perhaps matching TRBD1 (5 bases). Deletions cut 0 bases from V and 5 bases from J, with 19 bases between. Germline CDR1 and CDR2: LNHNV and YYDKDF (reference sequence). CDR3 size: 17 residues. This chain's CDR3 is CATSREGRQPTGYGYTF. CDR3 nucleotides: TGTGCCACCAGCAGAGAGGGTCGACAGCCTACTGGGTATGGCTACACCTTC.

The chain joins TRBV9 to TRBJ2-5; 12 bases match TRBD2. The CDR3 length is 19 residues. V was pared by 0 bases and J by 5 bases, with 14 bases of the junction left unmatched. The V gene's germline CDR1 is SGDLS and CDR2 YYNGEE. The CDR3 DNA reads as TGTGCCAGCAGCGTAGGCGGGGGACTAGCGGGTTCCGTCGGGGAGACCCAGTACTTC. Protein product: CASSVGGGLAGSVGETQYF.